Listed below are T cell receptor beta chains from one sample, sequenced in a study of blood T cell repertoires in COVID-19. Produced via immunoSEQ multiplex PCR; TCRdb's table is partial and in-frame only. Of 450,000 or so clones in the sample, over 85% were seen once. Sequenced material: peripheral blood. All receptors derive from a man younger than 35 with COVID-19, enrolled during active disease. CDR3s include the opening cysteine and the closing phenylalanine or tryptophan. A D gene is named only where the DNA matches it firmly. Clone sizes are given selectively: once, few, many, or a class where the clone is expanded.

d_gene: .
v_gene: TRBV15
j_gene: TRBJ2-5
abundance: once
CDR3aa: CATSRETLAAGKRGTQYF
CDR3nt: TGTGCCACCAGCAGAGAAACCCTCGCCGCCGGCAAAAGAGGGACCCAGTACTTC

d_gene: .
v_gene: TRBV15
j_gene: TRBJ2-2
abundance: .
CDR3aa: CATSLNTGELFF
CDR3nt: TGTGCCACCAGCCTTAACACCGGGGAGCTGTTTTTT

d_gene: .
v_gene: TRBV9
j_gene: TRBJ2-7
abundance: .
CDR3aa: CASSARGGAYEQYF
CDR3nt: TGTGCCAGCAGCGCTAGAGGGGGGGCCTACGAGCAGTACTTC

d_gene: TRBD1
v_gene: TRBV3-1/TRBV3-2
j_gene: TRBJ1-1
abundance: .
CDR3aa: CASSQGTGPGTEAFF
CDR3nt: TGTGCCAGCAGCCAAGGGACAGGGCCGGGAACTGAAGCTTTCTTT

d_gene: .
v_gene: TRBV7-2
j_gene: TRBJ2-1
abundance: .
CDR3aa: CASSPRSGEQFF
CDR3nt: TGTGCCAGCAGCCCCCGGTCGGGTGAGCAGTTCTTC

d_gene: .
v_gene: TRBV30
j_gene: TRBJ1-1
abundance: .
CDR3aa: CAWSPRTRPYTEAFF
CDR3nt: TGTGCCTGGAGTCCCAGGACACGACCTTACACTGAAGCTTTCTTT

d_gene: TRBD2
v_gene: TRBV30
j_gene: TRBJ2-1
abundance: .
CDR3aa: CAQMTSGRPLKQFF
CDR3nt: TGTGCCCAGATGACTAGCGGGAGGCCGCTGAAGCAGTTCTTC

d_gene: TRBD2
v_gene: TRBV5-4
j_gene: TRBJ2-7
abundance: .
CDR3aa: CASSFSGGTYEQYF
CDR3nt: TGTGCCAGCAGTTTTAGCGGGGGTACCTACGAGCAGTACTTC

d_gene: .
v_gene: TRBV15
j_gene: TRBJ1-2
abundance: .
CDR3aa: CATRESSAPGYTF
CDR3nt: TGTGCCACCAGAGAGTCTAGTGCCCCGGGCTACACCTTC

d_gene: .
v_gene: TRBV7-9
j_gene: TRBJ2-1
abundance: .
CDR3aa: CASSQSRGQFF
CDR3nt: TGTGCCAGCAGCCAAAGCCGGGGGCAGTTCTTC

d_gene: .
v_gene: TRBV11-2
j_gene: TRBJ2-5
abundance: .
CDR3aa: CASSLGQYQETQYF
CDR3nt: TGTGCCAGCAGCTTGGGGCAGTACCAAGAGACCCAGTACTTC

d_gene: TRBD2
v_gene: TRBV3-1/TRBV3-2
j_gene: TRBJ2-7
abundance: .
CDR3aa: CASSQVGLAGGPYEQYF
CDR3nt: TGTGCCAGCAGCCAAGTGGGACTAGCGGGAGGGCCGTACGAGCAGTACTTC

d_gene: .
v_gene: TRBV6-1
j_gene: TRBJ2-1
abundance: .
CDR3aa: CASSAEAVITVDEQFF
CDR3nt: TGTGCCAGCAGTGCTGAAGCGGTGATTACGGTGGATGAGCAGTTCTTC

d_gene: .
v_gene: TRBV10-2
j_gene: TRBJ2-7
abundance: .
CDR3aa: CASSAALTATYEQYF
CDR3nt: TGCGCCAGCAGCGCCGCACTGACAGCTACCTACGAGCAGTACTTC

d_gene: .
v_gene: TRBV5-4
j_gene: TRBJ2-2
abundance: .
CDR3aa: CASSLAWMAGNTGELFF
CDR3nt: TGTGCCAGCAGCTTGGCATGGATGGCGGGGAACACCGGGGAGCTGTTTTTT

d_gene: .
v_gene: TRBV3-1/TRBV3-2
j_gene: TRBJ1-4
abundance: .
CDR3aa: CASSFGDEKLFF
CDR3nt: TGTGCCAGCAGTTTCGGGGATGAAAAACTGTTTTTT